This T cell receptor (beta chain) appears in the sequencing data of a study of T-cell memory formation after mild COVID-19. V was trimmed by 5 bases and J by 1 base, leaving 14 bases between them. CDR1 is SGHTA, CDR2 FQGNSA, per germline. The CDR3 runs 15 residues. A few counts support this clonotype. TCRdb reanalysed the 5' RACE reads using MiXCR and keeps one entry per CDR3 protein. The sample lists around 440,000 distinct CDR3 sequences, around a sixth occurring once. The V gene is TRBV7-2, the J gene TRBJ2-5, with D possibly TRBD1 on 6 matching bases. This clonotype was sampled from an adult woman who had mild COVID-19 (a few samples of this study predate the infection). Cell type and time point are not known. The sequencing sample was made of PBMCs or a T cell subset sorted from them (not recorded which). The CDR3 bases are TGTGCCAGCAGCCCTCAGACAGGTATCCAAGAGACCCAGTACTTC. This sequence encodes CASSPQTGIQETQYF.